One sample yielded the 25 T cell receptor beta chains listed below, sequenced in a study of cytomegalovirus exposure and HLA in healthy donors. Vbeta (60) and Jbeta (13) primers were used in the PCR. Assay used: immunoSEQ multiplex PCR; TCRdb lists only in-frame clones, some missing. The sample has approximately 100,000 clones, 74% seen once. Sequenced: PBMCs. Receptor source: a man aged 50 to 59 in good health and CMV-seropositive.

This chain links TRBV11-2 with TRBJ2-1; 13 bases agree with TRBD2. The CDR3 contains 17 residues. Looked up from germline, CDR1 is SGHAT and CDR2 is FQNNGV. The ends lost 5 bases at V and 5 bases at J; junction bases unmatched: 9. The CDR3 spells CASSPGTSGMRHNEQFF. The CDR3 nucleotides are TGTGCCAGCAGCCCTGGGACTAGCGGGATGCGGCACAATGAGCAGTTCTTC.

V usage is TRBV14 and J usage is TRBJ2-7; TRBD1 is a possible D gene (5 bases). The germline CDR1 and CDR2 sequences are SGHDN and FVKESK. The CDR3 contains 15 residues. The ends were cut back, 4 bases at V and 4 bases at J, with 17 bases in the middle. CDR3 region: CASSPHTGPTYEQYF. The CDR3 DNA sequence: TGTGCCAGCAGCCCCCACACAGGACCTACTTACGAGCAGTACTTC.

The CDR3 sequence is CASSSLGVVGYNEQFF. The DNA for the CDR3 is TGTGCCAGCAGCTCCCTAGGTGTAGTTGGGTACAATGAGCAGTTCTTC. V is TRBV11-3 and J is TRBJ2-1; D gene uncertain. The germline gives CDR1 SGHNT, CDR2 YENEEA. The CDR3 totals 16 residues. The ends were cut back, 4 bases at V and 4 bases at J, with 17 bases in the middle.

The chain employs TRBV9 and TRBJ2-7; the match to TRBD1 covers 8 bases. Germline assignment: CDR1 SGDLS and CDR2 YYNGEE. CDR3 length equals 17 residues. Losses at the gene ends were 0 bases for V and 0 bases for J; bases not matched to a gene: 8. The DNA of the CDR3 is TGTGCCAGCAGCGTAGGACAGGGGACCCCTTACTCCTACGAGCAGTACTTC. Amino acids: CASSVGQGTPYSYEQYF.

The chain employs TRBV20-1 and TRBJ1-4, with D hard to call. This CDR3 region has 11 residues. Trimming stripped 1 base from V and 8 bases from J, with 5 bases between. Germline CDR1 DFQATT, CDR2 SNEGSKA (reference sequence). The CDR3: CSARVEEKLFF. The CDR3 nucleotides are TGCAGTGCTAGAGTGGAGGAAAAACTGTTTTTT.

The CDR3 loop reads CASTPTAFFGNTIYF. CDR3 sequence (DNA): TGTGCCAGCACCCCCACAGCCTTTTTCGGAAACACCATATATTTT. V is TRBV2 and J is TRBJ1-3; no reliable D call. Looked up from germline, CDR1 is SNHLY and CDR2 is FYNNEI. Trimming took 7 bases from V and 4 from J, leaving 17 bases between them. This CDR3 comprises 15 residues. Complete variable domain (other parts from reference TRBV2 and TRBJ1-3): EPEVTQTPSHQVTQMGQEVILRCVPISNHLYFYWYRQILGQKVEFLVSFYNNEISEKSEIFDDQFSVERPDGSNFTLKIRSTKLEDSAMYFCASTPTAFFGNTIYFGEGSWLTVV.

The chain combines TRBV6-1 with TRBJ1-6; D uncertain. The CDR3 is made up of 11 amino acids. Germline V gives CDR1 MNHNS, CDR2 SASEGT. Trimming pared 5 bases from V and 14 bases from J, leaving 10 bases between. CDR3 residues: CASSFPGALHF. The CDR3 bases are TGTGCCAGCAGTTTCCCAGGCGCCCTCCACTTT.

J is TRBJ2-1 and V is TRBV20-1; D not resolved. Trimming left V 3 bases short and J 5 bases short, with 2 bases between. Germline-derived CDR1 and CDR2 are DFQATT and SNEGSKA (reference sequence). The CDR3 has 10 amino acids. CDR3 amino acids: CSASNNEQFF. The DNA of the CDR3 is TGCAGTGCTAGTAACAATGAGCAGTTCTTC.

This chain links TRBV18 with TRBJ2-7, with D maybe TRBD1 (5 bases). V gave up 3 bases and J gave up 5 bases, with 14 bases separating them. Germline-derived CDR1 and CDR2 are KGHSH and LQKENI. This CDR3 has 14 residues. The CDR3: CASSPNTGLDEQYF. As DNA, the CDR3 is TGTGCCAGCTCACCCAATACAGGTTTGGACGAGCAGTACTTC.

CDR3 DNA sequence: TGTGCCTCAACCGGGAGGGGAATCGGAAACACTGAAGCTTTCTTT. Amino acid sequence: CASTGRGIGNTEAFF. The chain links TRBV10-3 to TRBJ1-1, with a possible D match to TRBD1 (5 bases). Trimming left V 11 bases short and J 2 bases short, with 21 bases between. Germline V lookup: CDR1 ENHRY, CDR2 SYGVKD. There are 15 residues in the CDR3.

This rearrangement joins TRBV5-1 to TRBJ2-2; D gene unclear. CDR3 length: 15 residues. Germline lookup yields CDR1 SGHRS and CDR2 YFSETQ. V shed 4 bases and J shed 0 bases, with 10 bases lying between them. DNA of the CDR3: TGCGCCAGCAGCCAGTTTGAGGCGAACACCGGGGAGCTGTTTTTT. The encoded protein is CASSQFEANTGELFF.

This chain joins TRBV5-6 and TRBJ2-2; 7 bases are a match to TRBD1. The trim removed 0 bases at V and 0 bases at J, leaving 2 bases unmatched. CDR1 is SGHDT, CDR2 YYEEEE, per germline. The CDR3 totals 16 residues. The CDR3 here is CASSLAGQANTGELFF. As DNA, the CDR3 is TGTGCCAGCAGCTTGGCCGGACAGGCGAACACCGGGGAGCTGTTTTTT.

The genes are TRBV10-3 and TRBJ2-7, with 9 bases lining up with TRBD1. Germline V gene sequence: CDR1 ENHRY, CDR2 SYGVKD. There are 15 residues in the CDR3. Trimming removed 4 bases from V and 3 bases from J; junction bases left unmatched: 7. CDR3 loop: CAISGTGTGHYEQYF. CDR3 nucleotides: TGTGCCATCAGTGGAACCGGGACAGGGCACTACGAGCAGTACTTC.

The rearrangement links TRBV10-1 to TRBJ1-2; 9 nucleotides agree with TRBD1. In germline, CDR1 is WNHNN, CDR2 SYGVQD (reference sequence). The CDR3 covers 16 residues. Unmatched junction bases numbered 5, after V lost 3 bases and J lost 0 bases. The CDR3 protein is CASSDPDRGANYGYTF. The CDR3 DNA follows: TGCGCCAGCAGTGACCCTGACAGGGGGGCTAACTATGGCTACACCTTC.

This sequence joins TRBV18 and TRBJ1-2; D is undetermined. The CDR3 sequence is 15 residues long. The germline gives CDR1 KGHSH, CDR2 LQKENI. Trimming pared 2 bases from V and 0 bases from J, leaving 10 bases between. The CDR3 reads CASSPGSTANYGYTF. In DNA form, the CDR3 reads TGTGCCAGCTCACCAGGGAGTACAGCTAACTATGGCTACACCTTC.

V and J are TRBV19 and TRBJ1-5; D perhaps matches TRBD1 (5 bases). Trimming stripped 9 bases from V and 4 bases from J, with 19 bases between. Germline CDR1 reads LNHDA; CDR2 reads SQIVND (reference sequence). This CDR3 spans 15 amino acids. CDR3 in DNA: TGTGCCAGCCGGGGGGGTTCCGCGGGGAATCAGCCCCAGCATTTT. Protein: CASRGGSAGNQPQHF.

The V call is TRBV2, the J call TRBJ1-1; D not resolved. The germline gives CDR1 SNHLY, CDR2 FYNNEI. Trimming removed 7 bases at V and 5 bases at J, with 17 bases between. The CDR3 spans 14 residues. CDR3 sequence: CASNSDGERTEAFF. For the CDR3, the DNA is TGTGCCAGCAACTCGGACGGGGAGAGGACTGAAGCTTTCTTT.

The CDR3 nucleotides are TGTGCCAGCACCCTAGGGGGCGAGGCTTTCTTT. It specifies CASTLGGEAFF. The V call is TRBV25-1, the J call TRBJ1-1, with TRBD1 matching 7 bases. The germline gives CDR1 MGHDK, CDR2 SYGVNS. V lost 7 bases to trimming and J lost 11 bases; unmatched junction nucleotides: 7. This CDR3 is built from 11 residues.

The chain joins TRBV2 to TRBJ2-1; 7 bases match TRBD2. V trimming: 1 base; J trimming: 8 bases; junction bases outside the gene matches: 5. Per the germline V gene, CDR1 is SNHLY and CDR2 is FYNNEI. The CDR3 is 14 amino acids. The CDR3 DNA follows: TGTGCCAGCAGTGAAGAGACTAGCCGTCATGAGCAGTTCTTC. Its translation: CASSEETSRHEQFF.

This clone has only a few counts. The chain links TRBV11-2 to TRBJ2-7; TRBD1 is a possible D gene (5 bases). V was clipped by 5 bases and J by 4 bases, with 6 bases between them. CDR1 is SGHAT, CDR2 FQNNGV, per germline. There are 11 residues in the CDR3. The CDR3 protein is CASSPGYEQYF. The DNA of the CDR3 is TGTGCCAGCAGCCCAGGGTACGAGCAGTACTTC.

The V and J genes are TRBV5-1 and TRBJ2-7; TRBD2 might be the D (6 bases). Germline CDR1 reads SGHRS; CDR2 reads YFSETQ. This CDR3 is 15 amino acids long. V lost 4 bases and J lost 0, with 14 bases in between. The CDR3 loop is CASSLRAGSSYEQYF. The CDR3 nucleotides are TGCGCCAGCAGCCTCAGGGCGGGGAGCTCCTACGAGCAGTACTTC.

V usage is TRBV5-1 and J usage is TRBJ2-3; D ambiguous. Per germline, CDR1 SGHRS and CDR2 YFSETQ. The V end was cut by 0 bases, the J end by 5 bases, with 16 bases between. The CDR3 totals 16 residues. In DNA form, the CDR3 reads TGCGCCAGCAGCTTGGAGCTCCTTGAAATGATAGATACGCAGTATTTT. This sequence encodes CASSLELLEMIDTQYF.

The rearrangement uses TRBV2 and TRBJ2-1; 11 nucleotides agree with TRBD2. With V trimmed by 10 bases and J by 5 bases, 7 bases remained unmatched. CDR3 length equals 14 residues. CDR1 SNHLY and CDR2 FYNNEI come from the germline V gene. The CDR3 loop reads CATSLLAGDNEQFF. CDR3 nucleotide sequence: TGTGCCACTTCGTTACTAGCGGGAGACAATGAGCAGTTCTTC.

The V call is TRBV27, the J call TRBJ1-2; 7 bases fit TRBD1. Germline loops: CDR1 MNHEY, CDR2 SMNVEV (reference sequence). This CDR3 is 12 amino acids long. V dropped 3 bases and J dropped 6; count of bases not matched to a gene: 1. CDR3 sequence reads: CASSFRGDGYTF. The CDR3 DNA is TGTGCCAGCAGTTTCAGGGGGGATGGCTACACCTTC.

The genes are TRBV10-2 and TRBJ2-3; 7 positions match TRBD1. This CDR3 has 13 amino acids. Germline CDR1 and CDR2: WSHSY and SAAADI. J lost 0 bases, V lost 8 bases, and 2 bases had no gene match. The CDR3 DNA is TGCGCCAGCGGGACAGCTAGCACAGATACGCAGTATTTT. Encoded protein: CASGTASTDTQYF.